This TCR beta chain was retrieved from a study of T cells after yellow fever vaccination. Background on the study: The authors prepared low-cell-number fractions using SMART-Seq v4 Ultra Low Input.

V trimming: 7 bases; J trimming: 1 base; junction bases outside the gene matches: 10. Germline V gives CDR1 SQVTM, CDR2 ANQGSEA. The CDR3 loop spans 15 amino acids. TCRdb passed the 5' RACE reads through MiXCR, listing each CDR3 protein once. The sample consists of 360,000 or so distinct CDR3 sequences, under 14% of them appearing once. This clonotype was seen a few times. This sample comprised PBMCs, obtained on the day of the first yellow fever vaccination. V and J are TRBV29-1 and TRBJ1-1; 9 positions match TRBD1. The clonotype comes from a man in his late teens or twenties who received the YFV17D yellow fever vaccine. In DNA form, the CDR3 reads TGCAGCGCAAAAGCAAGACAGGGGGGGAACACTGAAGCTTTCTTT. It specifies CSAKARQGGNTEAFF. Full variable domain (missing parts from reference TRBV29-1 and TRBJ1-1): SAVISQKPSRDICQRGTSLTIQCQVDSQVTMMFWYRQQPGQSLTLIATANQGSEATYESGFVIDKFPISRPNLTFSTLTVSNMSPEDSSIYLCSAKARQGGNTEAFFGQGTRLTVV.